This T cell receptor beta chain is drawn from a study of blood T cell repertoires in COVID-19 (dated by TCRdb to between 2020 and 2021). About the study as a whole: Samples covering the acute and convalescent phases of COVID-19 were provided by collaborators in the United States, Italy and Spain. Where available, HLA class I and class II types were obtained from metadata supplied by the sample provider rather than from assay-based typing. The repertoires were released in a freely available public database intended as a resource for research on the immune response to SARS-CoV-2. The dataset comprised deeply sampled blood TCRbeta repertoires from subjects exposed to, actively infected with, or recovered from COVID-19. Sample metadata almost always included a de-identified subject ID, COVID-19 status, age in years and sex. Samples were obtained from the ongoing ImmuneRACE study (first 160 participants) and from 1,254 subjects provided by 6 global collaborators. The material from the prospective study consisted of cDNA or gDNA derived from T cells, B-cell-depleted T cells, or PBMCs. Results and caveats for the whole study, not just this receptor: How much clinical and demographic metadata was included differed by source and by participant, and the metadata was provided uncurated.

The collaborating institutions used their own protocols to collect whole blood in K2EDTA tubes. For TCRbeta analysis, collaborator samples were shipped as frozen whole blood, as isolated PBMCs, or as DNA extracted from either sample type. As for this clone: Its target antigen remains unknown. Base-call qualities are not available, and no considerably larger clone is one nucleotide away.

TCRbeta CDR3 regions were amplified from genomic DNA using the immunoSEQ Assay, a bias-controlled multiplex PCR. Turning to the authors' computational methods: The number of nucleated cells in each sample was estimated by amplification of reference gene primers within the assay. To quantify the absolute abundance of each unique TCRbeta CDR3 rearrangement, sequence reads were collapsed and filtered. For each sample, productive Simpson clonality was calculated by taking the square root of Simpson's diversity index across productive rearrangements. TCRdb provides this immuneACCESS table in a form limited to in-frame rearrangements. Some clones are lacking; in checked studies, under half of them reflect an unresolved V gene, and why the rest are absent is not known. That table gives V, J and clone size, and the DNA gave D and trimming. The sample table shows roughly 380,000 clones, and roughly 86% are seen once. The ten largest make up under 1.2% of the sample.

Source material: peripheral blood. The receptor was derived from a human donor with acute or convalescent COVID-19. The donor label of this sample is uncertain.

CDR3 protein: CASSKGLAGVREQFF. The sequenced DNA: TGTGCCAGCAGCAAGGGACTAGCGGGAGTCCGTGAGCAGTTCTTC. The chain links TRBV7-2 with TRBJ2-1, and TRBD2 aligns with 14 junction nucleotides. From the germline V gene, CDR1 is SGHTA and CDR2 is FQGNSA. The CDR3 spans 15 residues, from the cysteine through the phenylalanine. Only the CDR3 part of the read is kept: 45 bases, read in frame from the first base. V is trimmed back by 5 bases and J by 9 bases, and the junction contains 6 bases that no gene match accounts for.